This is a list of T cell receptor beta chains from one sample in a study of beta chain features in type 1 diabetes. Assay: immunoSEQ multiplex PCR; the TCRdb copy retains only in-frame clones and omits some. The sample shows about 620,000 clones, 15% to 17% of them seen only once. Sample: naive CD4+ T cells from blood. These receptors were taken from a man aged 18 to 35 in good health. Each CDR3 is given with its conserved first and last residue. The D gene is left open where the match is weak. Where a row states a size, it is once, few, many or the class of an expanded clone; other rows omit it.

j_gene: TRBJ2-7; d_gene: .; v_gene: TRBV29-1; abundance: few; CDR3nt: TGCAGCGTTGCCATAGACCGAGCGGGCGAGCAGTACTTC; CDR3aa: CSVAIDRAGEQYF
j_gene: TRBJ2-3; d_gene: .; v_gene: TRBV7-2; abundance: many; CDR3nt: TGTGCCAGCAGCTTAGTGGGGGGCACAGATACGCAGTATTTT; CDR3aa: CASSLVGGTDTQYF
j_gene: TRBJ1-6; d_gene: .; v_gene: TRBV5-1; abundance: few; CDR3nt: TGCGCCAGCAGCCTGCTGACATTGAGCTCCTATAATTCACCCCTCCACTTT; CDR3aa: CASSLLTLSSYNSPLHF
j_gene: TRBJ2-1; d_gene: .; v_gene: TRBV6-6; abundance: .; CDR3nt: TGTGCCAGCAGCCCGGACAGAAAAACCTACAATGAGCAGTTCTTC; CDR3aa: CASSPDRKTYNEQFF
j_gene: TRBJ1-4; d_gene: TRBD1; v_gene: TRBV19; abundance: few; CDR3nt: TGTGCCAGTAGTATGTCTACCGGGACAGACAACAAACTGTTTTTT; CDR3aa: CASSMSTGTDNKLFF
j_gene: TRBJ2-2; d_gene: TRBD1; v_gene: TRBV30; abundance: .; CDR3nt: TGTGCCTGGAGGAGCACAGGGGTAAGGATCACCGGGGAGCTGTTTTTT; CDR3aa: CAWRSTGVRITGELFF
j_gene: TRBJ1-1; d_gene: .; v_gene: TRBV10-3; abundance: few; CDR3nt: TGTGCCATCAGTGAGTCTCCAGGGCAGCGAGCTTTCTTT; CDR3aa: CAISESPGQRAFF
j_gene: TRBJ1-2; d_gene: .; v_gene: TRBV12-5; abundance: few; CDR3nt: TGTGCTAGGGGTCAGGGGCCGGGGGCGAGTGGCTACACCTTC; CDR3aa: CARGQGPGASGYTF
j_gene: TRBJ2-3; d_gene: .; v_gene: TRBV9; abundance: few; CDR3nt: TGTGCCAGCAGCGTAGGACGCAGCCCACGCACAGATACGCAGTATTTT; CDR3aa: CASSVGRSPRTDTQYF
j_gene: TRBJ1-4; d_gene: .; v_gene: TRBV5-4; abundance: .; CDR3nt: TGTGCCAGCAGCTGGGACCGCCTTAATGAAAAACTGTTTTTT; CDR3aa: CASSWDRLNEKLFF
j_gene: TRBJ1-3; d_gene: .; v_gene: TRBV2; abundance: .; CDR3nt: TGTGCCAGCACACTTACCGGGACACCGGGCTCTGGAAACACCATATATTTT; CDR3aa: CASTLTGTPGSGNTIYF
j_gene: TRBJ2-2; d_gene: TRBD2; v_gene: TRBV7-2; abundance: few; CDR3nt: TGTGCCAGCAGCTCCGGGACTAGCGGGAACACCGGGGAGCTGTTTTTT; CDR3aa: CASSSGTSGNTGELFF
j_gene: TRBJ1-2; d_gene: TRBD1; v_gene: TRBV9; abundance: .; CDR3nt: TGTGCCAGCACGACAGGGGCCTACTATGGCTACACCTTC; CDR3aa: CASTTGAYYGYTF
j_gene: TRBJ2-7; d_gene: .; v_gene: TRBV7-8; abundance: .; CDR3nt: TGTGCCAGCAGCCCTGCCTACGAGCAGTACTTC; CDR3aa: CASSPAYEQYF
j_gene: TRBJ1-2; d_gene: .; v_gene: TRBV20-1; abundance: few; CDR3nt: TGCAGTGATAGACAGAACTATGGCTACACCTTC; CDR3aa: CSDRQNYGYTF
j_gene: TRBJ2-1; d_gene: TRBD2; v_gene: TRBV25-1; abundance: .; CDR3nt: TGTGCCAGCAGTGAACGGGCGGGGCTAGCGGGAGTCAATGAGCAGTTCTTC; CDR3aa: CASSERAGLAGVNEQFF
j_gene: TRBJ2-7; d_gene: TRBD2; v_gene: TRBV7-3; abundance: few; CDR3nt: TGTGCCAGCAGCGGAGGGACTAGCGGGTACTACGAGCAGTACTTC; CDR3aa: CASSGGTSGYYEQYF
j_gene: TRBJ2-7; d_gene: .; v_gene: TRBV7-2; abundance: .; CDR3nt: TGTGCCAGCAGCTTAGTTCGGGTGGGCAGCGCCTACGAGCAGTACTTC; CDR3aa: CASSLVRVGSAYEQYF
j_gene: TRBJ2-7; d_gene: TRBD1; v_gene: TRBV5-1; abundance: few; CDR3nt: TGCGCCAGCAGCTCCGGGACAGGAGCCTACGAGCAGTACTTC; CDR3aa: CASSSGTGAYEQYF
j_gene: TRBJ2-3; d_gene: TRBD2; v_gene: TRBV2; abundance: few; CDR3nt: TGTGCCACCCGGGGAGGGACCAGCACAGATACGCAGTATTTT; CDR3aa: CATRGGTSTDTQYF